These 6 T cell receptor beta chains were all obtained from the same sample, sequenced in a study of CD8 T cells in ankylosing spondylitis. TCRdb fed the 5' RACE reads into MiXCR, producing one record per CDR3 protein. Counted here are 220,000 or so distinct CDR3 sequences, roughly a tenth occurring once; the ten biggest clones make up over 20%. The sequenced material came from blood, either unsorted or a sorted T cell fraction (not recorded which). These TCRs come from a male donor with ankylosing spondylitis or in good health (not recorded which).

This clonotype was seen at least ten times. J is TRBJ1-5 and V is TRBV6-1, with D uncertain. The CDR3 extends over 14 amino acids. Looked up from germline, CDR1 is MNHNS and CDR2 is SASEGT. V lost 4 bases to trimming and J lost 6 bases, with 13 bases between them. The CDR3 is CASSAAVAAQPQHF. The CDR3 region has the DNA TGTGCCAGCAGTGCGGCGGTGGCAGCTCAGCCCCAGCATTTT.

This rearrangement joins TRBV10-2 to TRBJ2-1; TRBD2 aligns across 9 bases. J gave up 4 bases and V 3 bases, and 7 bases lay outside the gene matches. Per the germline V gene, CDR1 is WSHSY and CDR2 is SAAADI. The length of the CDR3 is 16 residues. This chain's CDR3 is CASSEGSSGVYNEQFF. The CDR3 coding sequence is TGCGCCAGCAGTGAAGGGTCTAGCGGGGTTTACAATGAGCAGTTCTTC.

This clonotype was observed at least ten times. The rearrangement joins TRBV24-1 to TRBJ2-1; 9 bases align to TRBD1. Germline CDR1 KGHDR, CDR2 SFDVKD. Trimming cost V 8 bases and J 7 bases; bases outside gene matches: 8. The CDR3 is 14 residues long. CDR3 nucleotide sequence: TGTGCCACCAACAGGGGACAGGGCGGAAATGAGCAGTTCTTC. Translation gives CATNRGQGGNEQFF.

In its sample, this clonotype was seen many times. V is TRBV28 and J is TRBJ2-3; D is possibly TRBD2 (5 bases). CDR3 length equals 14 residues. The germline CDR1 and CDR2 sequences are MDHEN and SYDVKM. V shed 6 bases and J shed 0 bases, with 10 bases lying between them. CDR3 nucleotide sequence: TGTGCCAGCAGCCAGGACTCTAGCACAGATACGCAGTATTTT. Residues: CASSQDSSTDTQYF.

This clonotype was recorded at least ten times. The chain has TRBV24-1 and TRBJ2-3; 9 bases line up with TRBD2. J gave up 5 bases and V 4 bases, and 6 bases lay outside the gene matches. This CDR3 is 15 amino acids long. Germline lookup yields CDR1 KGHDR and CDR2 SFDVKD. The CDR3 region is CATSDPAGGLDTQYF. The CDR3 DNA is TGTGCCACCAGTGACCCAGCGGGGGGCTTAGATACGCAGTATTTT.

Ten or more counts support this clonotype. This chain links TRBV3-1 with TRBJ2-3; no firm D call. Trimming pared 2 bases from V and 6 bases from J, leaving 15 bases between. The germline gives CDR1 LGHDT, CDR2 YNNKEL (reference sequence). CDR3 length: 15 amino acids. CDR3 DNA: TGTGCCAGCAGCCAACAAGGTCCCACGAGGGATACGCAGTATTTT. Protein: CASSQQGPTRDTQYF.